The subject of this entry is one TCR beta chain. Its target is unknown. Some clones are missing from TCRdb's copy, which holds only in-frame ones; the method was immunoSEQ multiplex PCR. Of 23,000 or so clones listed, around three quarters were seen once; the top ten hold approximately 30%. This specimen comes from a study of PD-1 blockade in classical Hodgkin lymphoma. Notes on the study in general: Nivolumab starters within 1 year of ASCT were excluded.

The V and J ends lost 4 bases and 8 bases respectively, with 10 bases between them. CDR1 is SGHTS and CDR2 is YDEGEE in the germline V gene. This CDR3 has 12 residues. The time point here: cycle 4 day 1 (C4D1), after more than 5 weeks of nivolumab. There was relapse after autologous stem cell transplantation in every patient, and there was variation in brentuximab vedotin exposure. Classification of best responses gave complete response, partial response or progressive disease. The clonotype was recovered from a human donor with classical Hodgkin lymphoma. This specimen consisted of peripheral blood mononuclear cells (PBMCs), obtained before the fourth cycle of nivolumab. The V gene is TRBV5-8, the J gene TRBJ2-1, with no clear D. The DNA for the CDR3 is TGTGCCAGCAGCCCCCTCGACCATGAGCAGTTCTTC. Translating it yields CASSPLDHEQFF.